This TCR beta chain was identified in a study of blood T cell repertoires in COVID-19 (dated by TCRdb to about 2020). As for the study more broadly: Collaborator samples came from the United States, Italy and Spain and covered acute and convalescent phases of COVID-19. Samples came from the ongoing ImmuneRACE study (first 160 participants) plus 1,254 subjects from 6 global collaborators. A freely available public database, intended as a resource for researchers studying the immune response to SARS-CoV-2, is where the repertoires were released. Deeply sampled blood TCRbeta repertoires from subjects exposed to, actively infected with, or recovered from COVID-19 were included in the dataset. The prospective study material was composed of cDNA or gDNA derived from T cells, B-cell-depleted T cells, or PBMCs. Where HLA class I and class II types were available, the types were taken from metadata supplied by the sample provider, not from assay-based typing. Nearly every sample came with metadata listing a de-identified subject ID, COVID-19 status, age in years and sex.

The immunoSEQ Assay, a bias-controlled multiplex PCR, was used to amplify TCRbeta CDR3 regions from genomic DNA. Per the source publication's procedure: The number of nucleated cells in each sample was estimated from the amplification of reference gene primers within the assay. To quantify the absolute abundance of each unique TCRbeta CDR3 rearrangement, sequence reads were collapsed and filtered. For each sample, productive Simpson clonality was calculated as the square root of Simpson's diversity index over productive rearrangements. TCRdb obtained this table from immuneACCESS and retained in-frame rearrangements with V and J assigned. These tables miss some clones; where compared with another copy, unresolved V genes account for less than half of the shortfall, and the remainder is unexplained. V and J calls and clone size are those listed in that table; D and trimming were worked out from the DNA. The sample table holds some 65,000 clones, of which around 85% were seen once. 16% of the sample comes from the top ten.

Worth noting for this clone: Its antigen is unknown. Base qualities are not at hand, and no much larger clone is one base apart.

At one collaborating source in Seattle, patients were enrolled during active infection and were followed longitudinally through the course of disease. Whole blood was collected in K2EDTA tubes by collaborating institutions according to the institutions' own protocols. Collaborator samples were shipped for TCRbeta analysis as frozen whole blood, isolated PBMCs, or DNA extracted from either sample type. The CDR3 covers 16 residues, taking in both the cysteine and the phenylalanine. Only the CDR3 region is kept as DNA, spanning 48 bases read in frame from base 1. The germline V gene (reference sequence) provides CDR1 MNHNY and CDR2 SVGAGI. Germline trimming: 6 bases from V, 1 base from J; junction bases outside gene matches: 10. Broader findings and caveats from the paper: The amount of clinical and demographic metadata varied by source and participant and was provided uncurated.

The sequence derives from a middle-aged man with COVID-19, enrolled during active disease. Specimen: peripheral blood. The chain uses TRBV6-6 and TRBJ1-2, with 8 junctional bases fitting TRBD1. The nucleotide sequence is TGTGCCAGCAGCCCGCCCCGGACAGGGAATAACTATGGCTACACCTTC. This codes for CASSPPRTGNNYGYTF.